In its sample, the clone carrying this T cell receptor beta chain was seen many times. The antigen is not known. This entry belongs to a study of metastatic and nonmetastatic thyroid tumors. V dropped 10 bases and J dropped 5 bases, with 21 bases sitting between them. The CDR3 has 15 amino acids. Thyroid surgery took place with no prior treatment in any patient. In the authors' workflow: Clinicopathological groups of papillary thyroid cancer showed CDR3 differences that were used to build a distant-metastasis classifier. With MiXCR, TCRdb called clones anew from the PCR reads. V and J calls and clone size were set by TCRdb, not the authors. Seen here are about 69,000 clones, 14% observed once, and the top ten hold over 6%. Study-wide results and caveats: Patients with malignant thyroid tumors reportedly had significantly higher TCR beta diversity than those with benign nodules, in blood and tumor.

This chain joins TRBV12-3 or TRBV12-4 and TRBJ2-1; D might be TRBD1 or TRBD2, each matching 6 bases. The receptor was derived from a male donor with papillary thyroid cancer or a benign thyroid nodule (not recorded which). Some clones in this sample may be carry-over from other donors' samples. Sequences were obtained from blood. The CDR3 coding sequence is TGTGCCACCAATCGGGGGCTAGCCGATAACAATGAGCAGTTCTTC. Its translation is CATNRGLADNNEQFF.